This TCR beta chain was observed in a study of cytomegalovirus exposure and HLA in healthy donors. Use of 60 Vbeta and 13 Jbeta primers characterized the PCR. The repertoire was sequenced with immunoSEQ multiplex PCR; TCRdb's copy has only in-frame clones and lacks some. The sample yields 90,000 to 100,000 clones, 70% to 85% seen once. The table lists this clone with a few counts. The target antigen is unknown. Looked up from germline, CDR1 is SNHLY and CDR2 is FYNNEI. This CDR3 comprises 14 residues. The junction had 5 bases not matched to a gene; V was cut back by 6 bases and J by 5 bases. Study-level points and caveats: For cytomegalovirus status, the classifier reportedly gave diagnoses with high specificity and sensitivity. Three CMV-associated chains proved CMV antigen-specific in vitro. Later analysis associated a missense DCLRE1C variant with TCR beta V- and J-gene trimming. For most TCR sequences rarity was the rule, although some public TCRs occurred in many donors.

Sequencing input: PBMCs. V gene TRBV2 combines with J gene TRBJ2-1; 9 bases match TRBD2. This clonotype originated in a man in his fifties or sixties in good health and CMV-seronegative. The CDR3 DNA sequence: TGTGCCAGCAGGCGGGAGGGGGACGACAATGAGCAGTTCTTC. Protein product: CASRREGDDNEQFF.